A single sample is the source of the 6 T cell receptor beta chains below, sequenced in a study of post-analysis software for immune sequencing data. Study-wide results and caveats: Among roughly 5 TRBV segments more frequent in patients than controls were TRBV5-6, TRBV5-1 and TRBV20-1.

Unique molecular identifiers featured in each of the TCR beta cDNA libraries. Each CDR3 protein is one row after TCRdb ran MiXCR on the PCR reads. The sample lists 450,000 to 700,000 distinct CDR3 sequences; 44% were seen once. These receptors' antigens are unknown. The sequenced sample was blood. These receptors all come from a girl aged 5-17 years with multiple sclerosis.

The J gene is TRBJ2-7, the V gene TRBV20-1, with D possibly being TRBD2 (5 bases). This CDR3 region has 16 residues. From germline, CDR1 is DFQATT and CDR2 SNEGSKA (reference sequence). Trimming removed 3 bases from V and 4 bases from J, with 22 bases in between. CDR3 sequence (DNA): TGCAGTGCTAGGGAACCGGGATCCCATGTCCCATACGAGCAGTACTTC. It specifies CSAREPGSHVPYEQYF.

The chain joins TRBV11-2 to TRBJ2-3; 8 bases map to TRBD2. With V trimmed by 4 bases and J by 4 bases, 10 bases remained unmatched. CDR3 length equals 16 residues. From germline, CDR1 is SGHAT and CDR2 FQNNGV. CDR3 sequence reads: CASSSIAGGSADTQYF. The CDR3 nucleotides are TGTGCCAGCAGCTCCATCGCGGGAGGTTCCGCAGATACGCAGTATTTT.

This clonotype was detected a few times. The chain couples TRBV12-3 or TRBV12-4 to TRBJ2-3; D unclear. Trimming took off 2 bases at V and 8 bases at J, with 11 bases between the two ends. The CDR3 spans 13 residues. CDR3 protein: CASSLSRPGTQYF. DNA for the CDR3: TGTGCCAGCAGTTTATCGCGGCCCGGTACGCAGTATTTT.

This chain uses TRBV7-9 with TRBJ2-3, with 7 bases matching TRBD1. The V segment lost 5 bases and the J segment 4 bases; nucleotides outside the gene matches: 6. CDR1 and CDR2 from the germline V gene are SEHNR and FQNEAQ (reference sequence). The CDR3 loop spans 14 amino acids. CDR3 nucleotides: TGTGCCAGCAGCAAACAGGGGTCCGCAGATACGCAGTATTTT. Translated: CASSKQGSADTQYF.

The chain has TRBV27 and TRBJ1-5, with D perhaps matching TRBD1 (6 bases). V lost 5 bases and J 4 bases, leaving 9 bases between the germline ends. Germline assignment: CDR1 MNHEY and CDR2 SMNVEV (reference sequence). The CDR3 spans 13 residues. The CDR3 reads CASSNRENQPQHF. CDR3 bases: TGTGCCAGCAGTAACAGGGAAAATCAGCCCCAGCATTTT.

The chain combines TRBV7-2 with TRBJ1-6; D is ambiguous. Per the germline V gene, CDR1 is SGHTA and CDR2 is FQGNSA. Between the trimmed V and J ends, which lost 1 base and 9 bases, there was a span of 10 bases. CDR3 size: 14 residues. The CDR3 spells CASSLGGPGSPLHF. CDR3 nucleotides: TGTGCCAGCAGCTTAGGAGGGCCTGGTTCACCCCTCCACTTT.